Presented here are 7 T cell receptor beta chains from one specimen sequenced in a study of vaccination effects on CD4 cells after COVID-19. Sequencing in the ViraFEST assay came after antigen-specific CD4+ T cells had been expanded with viral peptide pools, which were used to stimulate PBMC. With 10 to 11 days of culture completed, CD4+ T cells were isolated. Vaccination of participants consisted of two doses of either the BNT162b2 or mRNA-1273 vaccine. Clones were read by immunoSEQ multiplex PCR, and TCRdb kept only the in-frame ones, dropping some. The table has roughly 59,000 clones, 78% seen once; the top ten hold roughly 2%. Their cognate antigens are unknown. Sequenced here: CD4+ T cells from PBMCs cultured with HCoV-OC43 spike peptides, sampled after COVID-19 vaccination. Subset indicated: HCoV-OC43 spike overlapping peptide pool stimulation. The source of these receptors is a human donor who received a COVID-19 vaccine.

The rearrangement links TRBV19 to TRBJ1-6; 10 bases map to TRBD1. V shed 1 base and J 8 bases; nucleotides not matched to a gene: 5. The CDR3 has 16 amino acids. CDR1 LNHDA and CDR2 SQIVND come from the germline V gene (reference sequence). CDR3 amino acids: CASSIVPGTGDSPLHF. The CDR3 DNA reads as TGTGCCAGTAGTATAGTTCCCGGGACAGGGGATTCACCCCTCCACTTT. The entire variable domain, with the rest obtained from reference TRBV19 and TRBJ1-6, is as follows: DGGITQSPKYLFRKEGQNVTLSCEQNLNHDAMYWYRQDPGQGLRLIYYSQIVNDFQKGDIAEGYSVSREKKESFPLTVTSAQKNPTAFYLCASSIVPGTGDSPLHFGNGTRLTVT.

The V gene is TRBV5-1, the J gene TRBJ1-2; 7 nucleotides agree with TRBD1. Trimming at V came to 4 bases and at J to 5 bases, leaving 2 bases not matched to a gene. Germline V gene sequence: CDR1 SGHRS, CDR2 YFSETQ. CDR3 size: 12 residues. CDR3 DNA: TGCGCCAGCAGCGAGGGACAGTATGGCTACACCTTC. This sequence encodes CASSEGQYGYTF.

The chain is built from TRBV4-3 and TRBJ2-3, with D perhaps given as TRBD1 or TRBD2 (5 bases each). Germline CDR1 LGHNA, CDR2 YSLEER. The V end lost 0 bases, the J end lost 4 bases, and 11 bases lay between the germline ends. The CDR3 has 15 residues. CDR3 residues: CASSQDFRGPDTQYF. In nucleotides, the CDR3 is TGCGCCAGCAGCCAAGACTTCCGGGGCCCAGATACGCAGTATTTT.

This clone turned up a few times. This rearrangement joins TRBV24-1 to TRBJ2-1, with D maybe TRBD2 (7 bases). The V end was cut by 1 base, the J end by 5 bases, with 11 bases between. CDR3 size: 15 residues. Germline assignment: CDR1 KGHDR and CDR2 SFDVKD. The CDR3 loop reads CATSDFRGANNEQFF. The CDR3 nucleotides read TGTGCCACCAGTGATTTTCGGGGGGCAAACAATGAGCAGTTCTTC.

This chain uses TRBV30 with TRBJ1-6; D is uncertain. V was shortened by 0 bases and J by 4 bases, with 7 bases between the two germline ends. Germline V CDR1 and CDR2: GTSNPN, SVGIG (reference sequence). The CDR3 is made up of 14 amino acids. This CDR3 is CAWSVPIYNSPLHF. The CDR3, as DNA: TGTGCCTGGAGTGTACCGATTTATAATTCACCCCTCCACTTT.

The gene calls are TRBV10-2 and TRBJ2-5, with TRBD1 matching over 8 bases. J gave up 0 bases and V 6 bases, and 6 bases lay outside the gene matches. Germline CDR1 WSHSY, CDR2 SAAADI. The CDR3 contains 15 residues. CDR3 nucleotides: TGCGCCAGCAGCCCGACGGACAGGGACCAAGAGACCCAGTACTTC. Encoded protein: CASSPTDRDQETQYF.

V gene TRBV5-1 combines with J gene TRBJ2-3; 10 bases match TRBD2. Germline V gene data show CDR1 as SGHRS and CDR2 as YFSETQ. This CDR3 spans 17 amino acids. J was trimmed by 2 bases and V by 4 bases; bases with no gene match: 10. The CDR3 protein is CASSPISSGGNTDTQYF. The CDR3 coding sequence is TGCGCCAGCAGCCCGATCTCTAGCGGGGGAAACACAGATACGCAGTATTTT.